Each of the 12 T cell receptor beta chains below was sequenced from the same sample in a study of shared clonotypes between healthy human individuals. TCRdb's table, derived via immunoSEQ multiplex PCR, lists solely in-frame clones and lacks some. The sample holds millions of clones, 90% to 95% seen once. The specimen was naive CD4+ T cells sorted from blood. Subset specified: CD45RA+ positively selected. The receptors were sampled from a man younger than 35 in good health.

Concerning this clone itself: The sample has other DNA sequences that encode this CDR3 too. The chain couples TRBV9 to TRBJ2-1, with D uncertain. V gave up 0 bases and J gave up 0 bases, with 7 bases separating them. The CDR3 extends over 15 amino acids. Germline CDR1 is SGDLS and CDR2 is YYNGEE. The CDR3: CASSVGPGSYNEQFF. As DNA, the CDR3 is TGTGCCAGCAGCGTAGGGCCCGGCTCCTACAATGAGCAGTTCTTC.

CDR3 in DNA: TGTGCCAGCAGCCCGAGGACAGGGGGCGCAACTAATGAAAAACTGTTTTTT. Its protein product is CASSPRTGGATNEKLFF. This chain connects TRBV27 to TRBJ1-4, with TRBD1 matching over 11 bases. Germline lookup yields CDR1 MNHEY and CDR2 SMNVEV (reference sequence). Trimming cost V 6 bases and J 0 bases; bases outside gene matches: 6. The CDR3 contains 17 residues. The whole variable domain, filled in from reference TRBV27 and TRBJ1-4, reads EAQVTQNPRYLITVTGKKLTVTCSQNMNHEYMSWYRQDPGLGLRQIYYSMNVEVTDKGDVPEGYKVSRKEKRNFPLILESPSPNQTSLYFCASSPRTGGATNEKLFFGSGTQLSVL.

This chain connects TRBV19 to TRBJ1-5; TRBD1 matches at 8 bases. V was pared by 10 bases and J by 1 base, with 9 bases of the junction left unmatched. The length of the CDR3 is 15 residues. Per germline, CDR1 LNHDA and CDR2 SQIVND (reference sequence). CDR3 sequence (DNA): TGTGCCACCGCGACAGGGGCTTTGAGCAATCAGCCCCAGCATTTT. Translation gives CATATGALSNQPQHF.

This chain joins TRBV6-6 and TRBJ2-7; maybe TRBD2 (5 bases). From germline, CDR1 is MNHNY and CDR2 SVGAGI (reference sequence). The CDR3 is made up of 12 amino acids. V lost 11 bases, J lost 5 bases, and 16 bases lay in between. The CDR3 bases are TGTGCCGCTAGTAAGCTAGCCGACGAGCAGTACTTC. This translates into CAASKLADEQYF.

The chain employs TRBV7-2 and TRBJ2-1; 13 nucleotides align to TRBD2. Germline loops: CDR1 SGHTA, CDR2 FQGNSA. This CDR3 spans 18 amino acids. Unmatched junction bases numbered 6, after V lost 2 bases and J lost 2 bases. Here the CDR3 DNA reads TGTGCCAGCAGCTTAAGTTGGACTAGCGGGAGCGCCTACAATGAGCAGTTCTTC. Protein product: CASSLSWTSGSAYNEQFF.

V and J are TRBV6-5 and TRBJ2-5; D remains unclear. CDR3 length: 11 amino acids. V was cut by 1 base and J by 7 bases, with 4 bases left in between. The germline V gene encodes CDR1 MNHEY and CDR2 SVGAGI. The CDR3, as DNA: TGTGCCAGCAGTTACTGGGGGACCCAGTACTTC. Its protein is CASSYWGTQYF.

The rearrangement uses TRBV13 and TRBJ2-5, with D possibly being TRBD1 (7 bases). Germline V gives CDR1 PRHDT, CDR2 FYEKMQ (reference sequence). The CDR3 length is 14 residues. V was trimmed by 3 bases and J by 2 bases, leaving 10 bases between them. This chain's CDR3 is CASSLAGGQETQYF. As DNA, the CDR3 is TGTGCCAGCAGCTTGGCAGGGGGGCAAGAGACCCAGTACTTC.

Details on this clone: The same CDR3 also results from other DNA sequences found in this sample. The chain uses TRBV5-1 and TRBJ1-2; D not certain. The CDR3 has 13 amino acids. V lost 0 bases and J lost 3, with 6 bases in between. Germline V CDR1 and CDR2: SGHRS, YFSETQ. The CDR3 spells CASSLAADYGYTF. In DNA, the CDR3 is TGCGCCAGCAGCTTGGCCGCAGACTATGGCTACACCTTC.

V gene TRBV15 combines with J gene TRBJ2-2, with D unresolved. The germline V gene encodes CDR1 LNHNV and CDR2 YYDKDF (reference sequence). Between the trimmed V and J ends, which lost 0 bases and 1 base, there was a span of 12 bases. This CDR3 has 17 residues. The CDR3 loop reads CATSREGDAWNTGELFF. As DNA, the CDR3 is TGTGCCACCAGCAGAGAGGGTGATGCGTGGAACACCGGGGAGCTGTTTTTT.

The CDR3 reads CASNRGGDYGYTF. CDR3 bases: TGTGCCAGCAACCGAGGAGGGGACTATGGCTACACCTTC. This chain uses TRBV28 with TRBJ1-2, with D perhaps TRBD1 (5 bases). This CDR3 has 13 residues. V dropped 7 bases and J dropped 3 bases, with 12 bases sitting between them. Germline assignment: CDR1 MDHEN and CDR2 SYDVKM.

Details on this clone: Other DNA sequences in the same sample also yield this CDR3. This chain joins TRBV19 and TRBJ1-5, with TRBD1 as a possible D gene (6 bases). Germline V gene lookup returns CDR1 LNHDA and CDR2 SQIVND (reference sequence). Trimming cost V 5 bases and J 0 bases, with 11 bases left between them. CDR3 length equals 15 residues. CDR3 sequence reads: CASSARTDSNQPQHF. The CDR3 bases are TGTGCCAGTAGTGCCAGGACAGATAGCAATCAGCCCCAGCATTTT.

This clone was seen once. The rearrangement uses TRBV5-1 and TRBJ1-1, with D maybe TRBD1 (6 bases). The CDR3 totals 15 residues. V gave up 2 bases and J gave up 5 bases, with 16 bases separating them. Germline V lookup: CDR1 SGHRS, CDR2 YFSETQ. Here the CDR3 DNA reads TGCGCCAGCAGCTTAACAGGGACCTCGGGGACTGAAGCTTTCTTT. Its protein product is CASSLTGTSGTEAFF.